This entry lists 2 T cell receptor beta chains sequenced from one sample in a study of CD8 T cells in Susac syndrome. RNA in amounts of roughly 0.5 to 1 ug was reverse transcribed with random hexamers. TCRdb processed the immunoSEQ multiplex PCR reads anew with MiXCR; each CDR3 protein has one entry. Seen here are about 120,000 distinct CDR3 sequences, 92% observed once, and the top ten hold 0.14%. Sequencing input: CD4+ T cells from PBMCs. Receptor source: a human donor in good health.

The sample holds one count of this clonotype. The chain carries TRBV7-3 and TRBJ1-5; 10 positions match TRBD1. After removal of 5 bases from V and 10 bases from J, the junction contained 5 bases not matched to a gene. Germline CDR1 SGHTA, CDR2 FQGTGA. The CDR3 is made up of 13 amino acids. The CDR3 nucleotides read TGTGCCAGCAGCACGGGACAGGGGAAACCCCAGCATTTT. It specifies CASSTGQGKPQHF. The variable domain in full, completed from reference TRBV7-3 and TRBJ1-5, reads GAGVSQTPSNKVTEKGKYVELRCDPISGHTALYWYRQSLGQGPEFLIYFQGTGAADDSGLPNDRFFAVRPEGSVSTLKIQRTERGDSAVYLCASSTGQGKPQHFGDGTRLSIL.

CDR3 sequence: CASSLSLPGVYTF. CDR3 coding DNA: TGTGCCAGCAGCTTATCGTTACCGGGGGTCTACACCTTC. The V gene is TRBV7-9, the J gene TRBJ1-2; tentative D call: TRBD1 (5 bases). V lost 2 bases, J lost 10 bases, and 14 bases lay in between. The CDR3 loop spans 13 amino acids. The germline CDR1 and CDR2 sequences are SEHNR and FQNEAQ (reference sequence).